The 22 T cell receptor beta chains reported below all come from one sample, sequenced in a study of T cell repertoires in cytomegalovirus infection (dated by TCRdb to between 2018 and 2021). The reads were generated on an Illumina HiSeq 1500. The public reads were reanalyzed by TCRdb: fastp trimming at Q25, MiXCR alignment, in-frame beta chains only. Each entry merges the rows of one CDR3 protein and shows their most common DNA and genes. For this sample there are some 180,000 distinct CDR3 sequences; roughly 19% appear just once. The biggest ten clones account for less than 3% of the sample. Input material: PBMCs. The receptor source for this set is a human donor in good health (CMV status not recorded). Some clones in this sample may be carry-over from other donors' samples.

The rearrangement links TRBV6-5 to TRBJ2-1; 9 bases match TRBD2. V gave up 6 bases and J gave up 0 bases; unmatched junction bases: 3. CDR1 and CDR2 (germline): MNHEY, SVGAGI. CDR3 length: 15 residues. The CDR3: CASSRGGASYNEQFF. As DNA, the CDR3 is TGTGCCAGCAGCCGCGGGGGGGCCTCCTACAATGAGCAGTTCTTC.

The chain uses TRBV6-6 and TRBJ2-7; TRBD1 might be the D (6 bases). Germline values: CDR1 MNHNY, CDR2 SVGAGI (reference sequence). The CDR3 runs to 12 residues. Trimming removed 7 bases at V and 0 bases at J, with 7 bases between. CDR3 in DNA: TGTGCCAGCAAGGACAGCTCCTACGAGCAGTACTTC. This encodes CASKDSSYEQYF.

This clonotype was seen a few times. The chain employs TRBV4-1 and TRBJ1-5; unclear D gene. The V end lost 2 bases, the J end lost 7 bases, and 9 bases lay between the germline ends. The germline CDR1 and CDR2 sequences are MGHRA and YSYEKL. This CDR3 has 13 amino acids. The CDR3 DNA sequence: TGCGCCAGCAGCCAATCCCGTCACCAGCCCCAGCATTTT. Translated: CASSQSRHQPQHF.

This clonotype has more than one count but fewer than ten. The chain joins TRBV20-1 to TRBJ1-4, with D maybe TRBD1 (5 bases). The V gene lost 1 base and the J gene lost 0 bases, with 9 bases spanning the gap. Germline loops: CDR1 DFQATT, CDR2 SNEGSKA (reference sequence). This CDR3 is 15 amino acids long. CDR3: CSARGQLATNEKLFF. CDR3 DNA: TGCAGTGCTAGAGGACAGCTTGCAACTAATGAAAAACTGTTTTTT.

Many counts were recorded for this clonotype. V usage is TRBV28 and J usage is TRBJ2-7; perhaps TRBD2 as D (6 bases). This CDR3 contains 13 residues. Germline-derived CDR1 and CDR2 are MDHEN and SYDVKM. V lost 7 bases and J lost 5, with 15 bases in between. In DNA, the CDR3 is TGTGCCAGCAACTCGGGAGTCAGGAACGAGCAGTACTTC. The encoded protein is CASNSGVRNEQYF.

A few counts support this clonotype. The chain uses TRBV19 and TRBJ2-1; possibly TRBD1 for D (5 bases). CDR3 length: 14 amino acids. Deletions cut 1 base from V and 9 bases from J, with 13 bases between. Germline CDR1 is LNHDA and CDR2 is SQIVND (reference sequence). For the CDR3, the DNA is TGTGCCAGTAGTATAGGGCCCCCAGGGTTTGAGCAGTTCTTC. Translation gives CASSIGPPGFEQFF.

The gene calls are TRBV28 and TRBJ2-3; a weak D match, TRBD2 (6 bases). The CDR3 has 14 residues. Trimming pared 2 bases from V and 6 bases from J, leaving 12 bases between. CDR1 and CDR2 from the germline V gene are MDHEN and SYDVKM. CDR3 DNA: TGTGCCAGCAGTTTAATCGGGAGAGGGGATACGCAGTATTTT. Translation gives CASSLIGRGDTQYF.

This clonotype was detected ten times or more. The chain is built from TRBV6-1 and TRBJ2-6; D gene unclear. This CDR3 region has 14 residues. The germline CDR1 and CDR2 sequences are MNHNS and SASEGT. V lost 9 bases to trimming and J lost 0 bases, with 9 bases between them. The CDR3 reads CARTAFSGANVLTF. The CDR3 nucleotides read TGTGCCAGAACAGCTTTCTCTGGGGCCAACGTCCTGACTTTC.

In its sample, this clonotype was seen a few times. The J gene is TRBJ2-5, the V gene TRBV28; 7 nucleotides agree with TRBD2. The CDR3 covers 14 residues. The junction had 6 bases not matched to a gene; V was cut back by 3 bases and J by 5 bases. Germline lookup yields CDR1 MDHEN and CDR2 SYDVKM. The CDR3 protein is CASSLGRAYETQYF. The CDR3 DNA sequence: TGTGCCAGCAGTTTGGGGAGGGCCTATGAGACCCAGTACTTC.

This chain joins TRBV28 and TRBJ2-7; TRBD2 matches 9 bases. Germline CDR1 MDHEN, CDR2 SYDVKM. The CDR3 loop spans 14 amino acids. Trimming cost V 7 bases and J 0 bases; bases outside gene matches: 4. As DNA, the CDR3 is TGTGCCAGCACCTATAGCGGGAGCTCCTACGAGCAGTACTTC. Translation gives CASTYSGSSYEQYF.

The J gene is TRBJ1-3, the V gene TRBV11-2, with TRBD1 identical over 9 bases. This CDR3 has 15 residues. CDR1 SGHAT and CDR2 FQNNGV come from the germline V gene. The V segment lost 5 bases and the J segment 3 bases; nucleotides outside the gene matches: 5. CDR3 bases: TGTGCCAGCAGCCCCACGACAGGGGGTGGAAACACCATATATTTT. The encoded protein is CASSPTTGGGNTIYF.

This chain links TRBV7-6 with TRBJ2-5, with no clear D. CDR3 length: 12 residues. Trimming left V 5 bases short and J 5 bases short, with 9 bases between. Germline V CDR1 and CDR2: SGHVS, FNYEAQ. The CDR3, as DNA: TGTGCCAGCAGCACCCCCTGGGAGACCCAGTACTTC. This translates into CASSTPWETQYF.

Concerning this clonotype itself: A much larger clone lies a single base off, so this may be a read error. The V call is TRBV7-2, the J call TRBJ2-6; tentatively, D is TRBD1 or TRBD2 (5 bases each). The germline V gene encodes CDR1 SGHTA and CDR2 FQGNSA. The CDR3 length is 17 residues. The CDR3 coding sequence is TGTGCCAGCAGCTTTGGGACGCCGAGCTCTGGGGCCAACGACCTGACTTTC. This translates into CASSFGTPSSGANDLTF.

The rearrangement uses TRBV12-3 or TRBV12-4 and TRBJ2-1; the D gene is possibly TRBD1 (6 bases). The V end lost 6 bases, the J end lost 6 bases, and 12 bases lay between the germline ends. The CDR3 loop spans 13 amino acids. CDR3 nucleotide sequence: TGTGCCAGCAGGGGGGCGGTAGGCAATGAGCAGTTCTTC. It codes for CASRGAVGNEQFF.

This clonotype was picked up a small number of times. The V and J genes are TRBV19 and TRBJ1-4; D not certain. Germline CDR1 is LNHDA and CDR2 is SQIVND (reference sequence). The CDR3 extends over 15 amino acids. V was clipped by 3 bases and J by 7 bases, with 15 bases between them. CDR3 nucleotide sequence: TGTGCCAGTAGTATCGGTGACATCGTCTTTGAAAAACTGTTTTTT. It specifies CASSIGDIVFEKLFF.

This clonotype was seen only a few times. J is TRBJ1-2 and V is TRBV15; D possibly corresponds to TRBD1 (6 bases). CDR3 length: 13 amino acids. CDR1 is LNHNV, CDR2 YYDKDF, per germline (reference sequence). Trimming took off 5 bases at V and 8 bases at J, with 15 bases between the two ends. The CDR3 region is CATSENTGYGYTF. The CDR3, as DNA: TGTGCCACCAGCGAAAATACAGGGTACGGCTACACCTTC.

This clonotype has at least ten counts. V gene TRBV7-2 combines with J gene TRBJ2-5; a possible D gene is TRBD2 (6 bases). Germline-derived CDR1 and CDR2 are SGHTA and FQGNSA. This CDR3 is 16 amino acids long. V was pared by 3 bases and J by 4 bases, with 18 bases between. Written as DNA, the CDR3 is TGTGCCAGCAGCTTTAGTAGTCCGGGAGTAGGAGAGACCCAGTACTTC. Translated, it gives CASSFSSPGVGETQYF.

This clonotype was observed a handful of times. The chain is built from TRBV7-2 and TRBJ2-1; 8 bases line up with TRBD2. J was trimmed by 8 bases and V by 0 bases; bases with no gene match: 12. Germline CDR1 and CDR2: SGHTA and FQGNSA. The CDR3 runs to 17 residues. The CDR3 DNA is TGTGCCAGCAGCTTAGCGGGGATTGGGCTCGGGGGGGATGAGCAGTTCTTC. Amino acids: CASSLAGIGLGGDEQFF.

This chain links TRBV7-6 with TRBJ2-1; D gene unclear. The germline V and J ends were trimmed by 1 base and 13 bases, with 8 bases remaining between them. CDR1 is SGHVS and CDR2 is FNYEAQ in the germline V gene. The length of the CDR3 is 11 residues. This CDR3 is CASSLGQVQFF. CDR3 in DNA: TGTGCCAGCAGCTTAGGGCAGGTACAGTTCTTC.

This chain uses TRBV6-6 with TRBJ1-4; no reliable D call. Trimming removed 3 bases from V and 3 bases from J, with 14 bases in between. The CDR3 covers 16 residues. Germline V gives CDR1 MNHNY, CDR2 SVGAGI (reference sequence). The CDR3 sequence: CASSYLGTRANEKLFF. CDR3 bases: TGTGCCAGCAGTTATTTGGGTACTCGGGCTAATGAAAAACTGTTTTTT.

The chain employs TRBV29-1 and TRBJ2-1; D is unresolved. V was clipped by 6 bases and J by 9 bases, with 15 bases between them. The germline CDR1 and CDR2 sequences are SQVTM and ANQGSEA. This CDR3 has 12 amino acids. The CDR3 sequence: CSVERRWGEQFF. The CDR3 DNA sequence: TGCAGCGTGGAGAGACGGTGGGGTGAGCAGTTCTTC.

The chain joins TRBV7-8 to TRBJ1-1; no reliable D call. The CDR3 sequence is 14 residues long. V shed 4 bases and J shed 2 bases, with 11 bases lying between them. The germline V gene has CDR1 SGHVS and CDR2 FQNEAQ. The CDR3 sequence is CASSSAGPNTEAFF. The CDR3 DNA is TGTGCCAGCAGCTCAGCAGGTCCAAACACTGAAGCTTTCTTT. Combining the CDR3 with reference TRBV7-8 and TRBJ1-1 gives the whole variable domain GAGVSQSPRYKVAKRGQDVALRCDPISGHVSLFWYQQALGQGPEFLTYFQNEAQLDKSGLPSDRFFAERPEGSVSTLKIQRTQQEDSAVYLCASSSAGPNTEAFFGQGTRLTVV.